The present entry profiles one T cell receptor (beta chain) with its context. This clone showed up just a few times. Its antigen is currently not known. It has no much larger one-base neighbor in the sample; base qualities were not kept. Taken with the paper, the label for time point translates to: newly diagnosed, previously untreated cHL patient sample. PBMCs from patients with newly diagnosed, previously untreated classical Hodgkin lymphoma were sequenced as a comparison group for the relapsed/refractory trial patients. After peripheral blood was drawn into 8 mL Vacutainer Cell Preparation Tubes, PBMCs were isolated by centrifugation and then cryopreserved. The CDR3 runs 14 residues from the cysteine to the phenylalanine. Kept here is only the CDR3 DNA, which spans 42 bases and is read in frame from base 1. The germline V end is reduced by 10 bases and the J end by 4 bases; junction bases left unmatched: 10. Via the germline V gene (reference sequence), CDR1 is MNHEY and CDR2 SMNVEV.

The sample is drawn from a study of PD-1 blockade in classical Hodgkin lymphoma (TCRdb year 2020). With respect to the entire study: The study used CyTOF and TCR beta sequencing to define a peripheral blood immune signature of response to PD-1 blockade in classical Hodgkin lymphoma.

The Qiagen DNeasy kit was used to extract genomic DNA from unsorted PBMCs and from the negatively selected CD4+ and CD8+ fractions. TCR beta CDR3 regions were amplified by immunoSEQ multiplex PCR using primers annealing to V and J segments. Amplification bias was minimized using a synthetic immune receptor repertoire, and residual bias was removed computationally after sequencing. The study's processing was this. Repertoire diversity was quantified as the Shannon entropy index using custom Python scripts. Unsorted, CD4+ and CD8+ repertoires were analyzed separately, except for combined analyses in which CD4+ and CD8+ sequences were merged in silico. The source is immuneACCESS, and TCRdb retained only in-frame sequences with V and J called. Part of the clones is not carried over; for the studies checked, unresolved V genes explain less than half of this, and the remainder is unexplained. D and trimming were read from the DNA, whereas the V and J calls and clone size are those reported in that table. The sample table contains tens of thousands of clones; only one count was recorded for approximately 91% of them. The top ten clonotypes cover 4% to 6% of the sample.

On the study overall, not on this receptor specifically: The study was limited to a single clinical trial cohort, and causes of repertoire differences, possibly disease activity or prior therapy, remained undefined. Newly diagnosed patients were reported to have lower baseline TCR diversity than healthy donors, and relapsed/refractory patients were reported to have lower baseline TCR diversity still.

The rearranged segments are TRBV27 and TRBJ1-1; TRBD1 aligns with 9 central bases. This TCR derives from a human donor with classical Hodgkin lymphoma. Material: peripheral blood mononuclear cells (PBMCs). The CDR3 has the sequence CATTPGQGSTEAFF. The base sequence is TGTGCCACCACTCCGGGACAGGGATCCACTGAAGCTTTCTTT.